These 15 T cell receptor beta chains originate from one sample sequenced in a study of identical twins. TCRdb used MiXCR to reprocess the 5' RACE reads, holding one entry per CDR3 protein. This sample has roughly 750,000 distinct CDR3 sequences, with 21% found just once. These data were likewise used in another study, on T cells expressing NK-cell markers.

Material for sequencing was PBMCs. Receptor source: a woman younger than 30 in good health.

DNA for the CDR3: TGTGCCATCAGTGAAGGTGGGGAGCAGTACTTC. It specifies CAISEGGEQYF. J is TRBJ2-7 and V is TRBV10-3, with D uncertain. V lost 3 bases to trimming and J lost 7 bases, with 7 bases between them. This CDR3 comprises 11 residues. Looked up from germline, CDR1 is ENHRY and CDR2 is SYGVKD.

This clonotype was seen ten or more times. The rearrangement links TRBV5-1 to TRBJ1-1; D is unresolved. The length of the CDR3 is 14 residues. The germline CDR1 and CDR2 sequences are SGHRS and YFSETQ. With 4 bases removed from V and 1 base from J, the gap between germline ends came to 11 bases. DNA for the CDR3: TGCGCCAGCAGCCCCTCGGTGGGGAACACTGAAGCTTTCTTT. Translated, it gives CASSPSVGNTEAFF.

The sample holds a few counts of this clonotype. The chain joins TRBV4-3 to TRBJ2-7; D uncertain. Germline V gives CDR1 LGHNA, CDR2 YSLEER. The CDR3 extends over 13 amino acids. V dropped 6 bases and J dropped 6 bases, with 15 bases sitting between them. DNA of the CDR3: TGCGCCAGCAGTCTAACCCCGCCCTCCGAGCAGTACTTC. It yields the protein CASSLTPPSEQYF.

V gene TRBV5-1 combines with J gene TRBJ2-2; TRBD2 agrees at 8 bases. V lost 0 bases, J lost 0 bases, and 4 bases stayed unmatched. The germline V gene encodes CDR1 SGHRS and CDR2 YFSETQ. This CDR3 has 17 amino acids. The CDR3 region is CASSLGTSSTNTGELFF. The DNA of the CDR3 is TGCGCCAGCAGCTTGGGGACTAGCTCCACGAACACCGGGGAGCTGTTTTTT.

The chain combines TRBV20-1 with TRBJ1-1; D is unresolved. The CDR3 sequence is 12 residues long. Trimming took off 6 bases at V and 3 bases at J, with 11 bases between the two ends. Germline V CDR1 and CDR2: DFQATT, SNEGSKA (reference sequence). This CDR3 is CSAKRQDTEAFF. CDR3 DNA: TGCAGTGCCAAAAGGCAGGACACTGAAGCTTTCTTT.

This clonotype has more than one count but fewer than ten. The rearrangement links TRBV10-3 to TRBJ2-1, with D maybe TRBD2 (5 bases). Trimming removed 4 bases from V and 8 bases from J, with 12 bases in between. Germline loops: CDR1 ENHRY, CDR2 SYGVKD. The CDR3 loop spans 13 amino acids. The CDR3 nucleotides read TGTGCCATCAGTGGATGGACTCCCGATGAGCAGTTCTTC. It translates to CAISGWTPDEQFF.

The rearrangement links TRBV18 to TRBJ2-7, with 10 nucleotides matching TRBD1. The CDR3 has 15 residues. V lost 6 bases, J lost 0 bases, and 5 bases stayed unmatched. Germline V gives CDR1 KGHSH, CDR2 LQKENI. The CDR3 sequence: CASSEGTGVSYEQYF. For the CDR3, the DNA is TGTGCCAGCTCGGAGGGGACAGGGGTCTCCTACGAGCAGTACTTC.

The rearrangement joins TRBV3-1 to TRBJ2-7; D unresolved. This CDR3 spans 14 amino acids. Germline V gene data show CDR1 as LGHDT and CDR2 as YNNKEL (reference sequence). The germline V and J ends were trimmed by 5 bases and 7 bases, with 18 bases remaining between them. The CDR3 loop reads CASSSVTRGEEQYF. The CDR3 DNA reads as TGTGCCAGCAGCTCCGTTACCCGAGGTGAGGAGCAGTACTTC.

This clonotype was observed a handful of times. The chain carries TRBV20-1 and TRBJ2-5; 10 nucleotides agree with TRBD2. Germline V gene sequence: CDR1 DFQATT, CDR2 SNEGSKA (reference sequence). This CDR3 spans 15 amino acids. Trimming took 2 bases from V and 3 from J; bases not matched to a gene: 6. Here the CDR3 reads CSARRGLAGEETQYF. Written as DNA, the CDR3 is TGCAGTGCTAGAAGGGGTCTAGCGGGGGAAGAGACCCAGTACTTC.

Of note for this clonotype: At one boundary the junction diverges from the germline segment, which might be a read error. This chain connects TRBV5-1 to TRBJ2-1; 15 nucleotides align to TRBD2. Per germline, CDR1 SGHRS and CDR2 YFSETQ. The CDR3 extends over 19 amino acids. CDR3 sequence: CASSLEGLAGGMTYNERFF. In nucleotides, the CDR3 is TGCGCCAGCAGCTTGGAAGGACTAGCGGGGGGGATGACCTACAATGAGCGGTTCTTC.

This chain connects TRBV6-5 to TRBJ2-6, with 8 bases identical to TRBD1. In germline, CDR1 is MNHEY, CDR2 SVGAGI. V shed 2 bases and J 0 bases; nucleotides not matched to a gene: 6. The CDR3 has 18 amino acids. The CDR3 coding sequence is TGTGCCAGCAGTTACCAGGGGGCGATCATCTCTGGGGCCAACGTCCTGACTTTC. Residues: CASSYQGAIISGANVLTF.

The V gene is TRBV7-9, the J gene TRBJ2-7, with D unresolved. Trimming stripped 5 bases from V and 5 bases from J, with 10 bases between. CDR1 is SEHNR, CDR2 FQNEAQ, per germline (reference sequence). The CDR3 covers 12 residues. The CDR3 here is CASSPGMNEQYF. For the CDR3, the DNA is TGTGCCAGCAGCCCCGGTATGAACGAGCAGTACTTC.

This clonotype was seen many times. The V gene is TRBV5-1, the J gene TRBJ1-2, with 11 bases that match TRBD1. The CDR3 consists of 14 residues. V gave up 5 bases and J gave up 7 bases; unmatched junction bases: 7. The germline V gene encodes CDR1 SGHRS and CDR2 YFSETQ. The CDR3 DNA is TGCGCCAGCAGAACGGGACAGGGGGGGGCTGGCTACACCTTC. The encoded protein is CASRTGQGGAGYTF.

This clonotype was counted between two and nine times. The V and J genes are TRBV5-6 and TRBJ2-1, with a weak D call TRBD2 (6 bases). The CDR3 is 15 amino acids. The V and J ends lost 1 base and 6 bases respectively, with 14 bases between them. In germline, CDR1 is SGHDT, CDR2 YYEEEE. The CDR3 nucleotides are TGTGCCAGCAGCTTGTTGTCGGGGGAGTCCAATGAGCAGTTCTTC. Residues: CASSLLSGESNEQFF.

This clonotype has only a few counts. The chain has TRBV27 and TRBJ1-2; TRBD1 might be the D (5 bases). Trimming stripped 5 bases from V and 4 bases from J, with 14 bases between. Germline V lookup: CDR1 MNHEY, CDR2 SMNVEV (reference sequence). The CDR3 is 14 residues long. The CDR3 DNA reads TGTGCCAGCAGTCAGGACCAGCAGGGCTATGGCTACACCTTC. Residues: CASSQDQQGYGYTF.